This record covers a single T cell receptor (beta chain). The data were produced by immunoSEQ multiplex PCR, yet TCRdb's version contains in-frame clones alone and is incomplete. Among roughly 99,000 clones listed, more than 85% were seen once. This sample was included in a study of Tregs in tolerant kidney transplant recipients. V lost 0 bases and J lost 8; bases outside the gene matches: 6. The CDR3 runs 13 residues. The V gene's germline CDR1 is GTSNPN and CDR2 SVGIG (reference sequence). V is TRBV30 and J is TRBJ1-2; 7 bases map to TRBD1. The material sequenced was CD4+ T cells from blood, taken before the transplant. This receptor was taken from a human donor who received a combined kidney and bone marrow transplant. CDR3 in amino acids: CAWSVLQGSGYTF. The CDR3 DNA reads TGTGCCTGGAGTGTCCTACAGGGGAGCGGCTACACCTTC.